This section outlines one TCR beta chain sequence together with its context. Its antigen is undetermined. Second doses were pooled across both intervals (about 4 or about 12 weeks). This sample was taken from a study of T cell responses to AZD1222 COVID-19 vaccine. Findings and caveats of the study: Scientists sampled the repertoires only once the peak T cell response had passed. The donor cohort was predominantly white British with a female majority, and clonal diversity may have been underestimated. Reports say nearly half of spike-specific TCRs go after unmutated variant regions.

The V gene end was trimmed by 6 bases and the J gene end by 4 bases; junction bases not matched to a gene: 5. Germline V CDR1 and CDR2: MNHEY, SVGAGI. The CDR3 consists of 15 residues. Measured with immunoSEQ multiplex PCR; TCRdb has only the in-frame clones, and not every one. The sample consists of about 180,000 clones, 80% to 95% of them appearing once. This specimen was peripheral blood, taken 28 days after the second AZD1222 dose. The TCR comes from an adult who received the AZD1222 COVID-19 vaccine. The chain has TRBV6-5 and TRBJ2-6, with TRBD1 matching over 8 bases. Here the CDR3 reads CASSNRGVGANVLTF. DNA for the CDR3: TGTGCCAGCAGCAACAGGGGGGTCGGGGCCAACGTCCTGACTTTC.